This paragraph covers one T cell receptor (beta chain) sequence. This clone was detected once. The antigen this receptor binds is unknown. No qualities accompany the bases; no much larger clone lies one base away. V has 7 bases trimmed and J has 0 bases trimmed; junction bases matching no gene number 5. The CDR3 has 14 amino acids, counting the end cysteine and phenylalanine. Just the 42-base CDR3 DNA is kept, in frame starting at base 1. Taken from the germline V gene, the CDR1 and CDR2 loops are MNHEY and SVGAGI. The immunoSEQ Assay, a bias-controlled multiplex PCR, was used to amplify TCRbeta CDR3 regions from genomic DNA. On the authors' methods: The number of nucleated cells in each sample was estimated by amplification of reference gene primers within the assay. To quantify the absolute abundance of each unique TCRbeta CDR3 rearrangement, sequence reads were collapsed and filtered. For each sample, productive Simpson clonality was calculated as the square root of Simpson's diversity index across productive rearrangements. The table was pulled from immuneACCESS by TCRdb, which kept in-frame rearrangements only. Such tables lose some clones; where checked, under half of the loss comes from unresolved V genes, and the rest has no known cause. Clone size and the V and J calls come from that table; the DNA yielded D and trimming. Across this sample there are about 210,000 clones, with more than 85% seen only once. The ten most abundant clones make up approximately 2.9% of the sample.

Collaborating institutions collected whole blood in K2EDTA tubes following their own protocols. For TCRbeta analysis, collaborators shipped samples in one of three forms: frozen whole blood, isolated PBMCs, or DNA extracted from either of those sample types. This sample was included in a study of blood T cell repertoires in COVID-19 (TCRdb year 2020). General notes on the study: Samples covering the acute and convalescent phases of COVID-19 were provided by collaborators in the United States, Italy and Spain. Nearly every sample came with metadata listing a de-identified subject ID, COVID-19 status, age in years and sex. The samples were drawn from the first 160 participants of the ongoing ImmuneRACE study and from more than 1,000 subjects provided by 6 global collaborators. HLA class I and class II types, where available, came from metadata supplied by the sample provider rather than from assay-based typing. Subjects who had been exposed to COVID-19, were actively infected with it, or had recovered from it provided the deeply sampled blood TCRbeta repertoires that made up the dataset. The material from the prospective study consisted of cDNA or gDNA derived from T cells, B-cell-depleted T cells, or PBMCs. The repertoires were made available in a free public database intended to serve as a resource for research on the immune response to SARS-CoV-2.

Here is what the overall study found, with its caveats: The quantity of clinical and demographic metadata differed by source and by participant and was supplied without curation.

The sample was peripheral blood. The chain links TRBV6-5 with TRBJ2-7, and TRBD2 matches 8 of the central bases. The source of this sequence is a man aged 55 to 70 with acute or convalescent COVID-19. For the CDR3, the sequence is CASNERGTSYEQYF. At the DNA level, the sequence is TGTGCCAGCAACGAGCGGGGGACCTCCTACGAGCAGTACTTC.